These 27 T cell receptor beta chains were all obtained from the same sample, sequenced in a study of T-cell memory formation after mild COVID-19. MiXCR was run by TCRdb on the 5' RACE reads, yielding one entry per CDR3 protein. The sample holds 49,000 or so distinct CDR3 sequences, approximately 7% seen once. The source material was PBMCs or a T cell subset sorted from them (not recorded which). The receptors were sampled from a man younger than 35 who had mild COVID-19 (a few samples of this study predate the infection). Cell type and time point are not known.

The V gene is TRBV7-2, the J gene TRBJ2-7; D is ambiguous. The CDR3 has 14 residues. Germline V gene sequence: CDR1 SGHTA, CDR2 FQGNSA. V lost 5 bases, J lost 0 bases, and 11 bases lay in between. The CDR3 loop is CASSRRPSSYEQYF. The CDR3 region has the DNA TGTGCCAGCAGCCGGAGACCCAGCTCCTACGAGCAGTACTTC. Drawing the rest from reference TRBV7-2 and TRBJ2-7, the complete variable domain is GAGVSQSPSNKVTEKGKDVELRCDPISGHTALYWYRQSLGQGLEFLIYFQGNSAPDKSGLPSDRFSAERTGGSVSTLTIQRTQQEDSAVYLCASSRRPSSYEQYFGPGTRLTVT.

This clonotype was recorded a few times. V gene TRBV5-1 combines with J gene TRBJ2-5; 9 bases agree with TRBD2. This CDR3 has 13 amino acids. Germline V lookup: CDR1 SGHRS, CDR2 YFSETQ. The ends lost 4 bases at V and 4 bases at J; junction bases unmatched: 2. CDR3 DNA sequence: TGCGCCAGCAGCCCGGGACTAGCAGAGACCCAGTACTTC. It yields the protein CASSPGLAETQYF. Supplemented by reference TRBV5-1 and TRBJ2-5, the full variable domain reads KAGVTQTPRYLIKTRGQQVTLSCSPISGHRSVSWYQQTPGQGLQFLFEYFSETQRNKGNFPGRFSGRQFSNSRSEMNVSTLELGDSALYLCASSPGLAETQYFGPGTRLLVL.

This clonotype has only a few counts. The chain links TRBV5-1 to TRBJ1-6, with TRBD1 identical over 10 bases. J lost 7 bases, V lost 3 bases, and 1 base had no gene match. Germline CDR1 is SGHRS and CDR2 is YFSETQ. The CDR3 runs to 14 residues. The CDR3 loop is CASSSGQGNSPLHF. The DNA for the CDR3 is TGCGCCAGCAGCTCGGGACAGGGGAATTCACCCCTCCACTTT.

This clonotype was seen ten or more times. CDR3 amino acids: CASSLNNEQFF. The CDR3 bases are TGCGCCAGCAGCTTAAACAATGAGCAGTTCTTC. The chain links TRBV5-1 to TRBJ2-1, with D unclear. From germline, CDR1 is SGHRS and CDR2 YFSETQ. V shed 2 bases and J shed 5 bases, with 2 bases lying between them. CDR3 length: 11 residues.

This clonotype occurred a few times. The J gene is TRBJ2-3, the V gene TRBV27; D might be TRBD1 (6 bases). The CDR3 has 14 amino acids. V gave up 1 base and J gave up 2 bases, with 7 bases separating them. Germline V gene sequence: CDR1 MNHEY, CDR2 SMNVEV (reference sequence). DNA for the CDR3: TGTGCCAGCAGTTTATGGACAGACACAGATACGCAGTATTTT. This encodes CASSLWTDTDTQYF.

This clonotype has a count of ten or more. This sequence joins TRBV20-1 and TRBJ2-3; 14 nucleotides agree with TRBD2. This CDR3 spans 15 amino acids. Trimming at V came to 3 bases and at J to 3 bases, leaving 2 bases not matched to a gene. Germline CDR1 reads DFQATT; CDR2 reads SNEGSKA (reference sequence). CDR3 nucleotides: TGCAGTGCTAGGGGGACTAGCGGGGGAACAGATACGCAGTATTTT. Protein: CSARGTSGGTDTQYF.

This chain uses TRBV11-2 with TRBJ2-3; tentatively, D is TRBD2 (5 bases). Looked up from germline, CDR1 is SGHAT and CDR2 is FQNNGV. The CDR3 runs 14 residues. Trimming removed 2 bases from V and 4 bases from J, with 10 bases in between. CDR3 in amino acids: CASSLRGSADTQYF. CDR3 in DNA: TGTGCCAGCAGCTTACGGGGTAGCGCAGATACGCAGTATTTT.

CDR3: CASSELTEETQYF. DNA of the CDR3: TGTGCCAGCAGTGAATTAACGGAAGAGACCCAGTACTTC. The V gene is TRBV25-1, the J gene TRBJ2-5; D unresolved. Germline loops: CDR1 MGHDK, CDR2 SYGVNS. The ends were cut back, 1 base at V and 3 bases at J, with 6 bases in the middle. The CDR3 is made up of 13 amino acids.

A few counts support this clonotype. This rearrangement joins TRBV14 to TRBJ2-2; TRBD2 agrees at 7 bases. V trimming: 4 bases; J trimming: 2 bases; junction bases outside the gene matches: 7. Germline CDR1 and CDR2: SGHDN and FVKESK. The CDR3 contains 16 residues. The CDR3 DNA is TGTGCCAGCAGCCCGACCGGGACTATAAACACCGGGGAGCTGTTTTTT. This translates into CASSPTGTINTGELFF.

This clonotype was seen many times. The chain uses TRBV29-1 and TRBJ1-2; 7 nucleotides align to TRBD1. With 5 bases clipped from V and 4 bases from J, the junction kept 13 bases outside the gene matches. Germline-derived CDR1 and CDR2 are SQVTM and ANQGSEA. This CDR3 spans 15 amino acids. The CDR3 is CSVLKLTGTSYGYTF. The CDR3 DNA sequence: TGCAGCGTTCTAAAGTTGACAGGGACTTCCTATGGCTACACCTTC.

This clonotype has more than one count but fewer than ten. The CDR3 protein is CASSQDPPGGGTDTQYF. The DNA for the CDR3 is TGCGCCAGCAGCCAAGATCCACCCGGCGGGGGCACAGATACGCAGTATTTT. The rearrangement uses TRBV4-3 and TRBJ2-3; the D gene is possibly TRBD2 (6 bases). Trimming removed 0 bases from V and 1 base from J, with 14 bases in between. Germline loops: CDR1 LGHNA, CDR2 YSLEER. The CDR3 contains 17 residues.

The table lists this clonotype with many counts. This sequence joins TRBV5-1 and TRBJ1-4; D is unresolved. The CDR3 spans 13 residues. Germline assignment: CDR1 SGHRS and CDR2 YFSETQ. Trimming left V 0 bases short and J 6 bases short, with 6 bases between. CDR3 in DNA: TGCGCCAGCAGCTTGGGGGCGGATGAAAAACTGTTTTTT. Amino acid sequence: CASSLGADEKLFF.

This clonotype was detected ten times or more. The genes are TRBV7-9 and TRBJ2-5; 7 bases match TRBD2. The length of the CDR3 is 13 residues. Germline V gene lookup returns CDR1 SEHNR and CDR2 FQNEAQ (reference sequence). V trimming: 8 bases; J trimming: 3 bases; junction bases outside the gene matches: 6. DNA of the CDR3: TGTGCCAGCCGTACTAGCGCAGAAGAGACCCAGTACTTC. Encoded protein: CASRTSAEETQYF.

This clonotype was seen only a few times. The CDR3 sequence is CASSFSPSSGANVLTF. The CDR3 DNA reads TGCGCCAGCAGTTTTAGTCCCTCCTCTGGGGCCAACGTCCTGACTTTC. The V gene is TRBV5-1, the J gene TRBJ2-6; D is unclear. V was cut by 5 bases and J by 0 bases, with 12 bases left in between. The CDR3 contains 16 residues. CDR1 is SGHRS and CDR2 is YFSETQ in the germline V gene.

Only a few counts were recorded for this clonotype. The chain links TRBV6-1 to TRBJ2-3, with 8 bases identical to TRBD2. Germline trimming cut 7 bases from V and 2 bases from J; bases unmatched to any gene: 11. Germline lookup yields CDR1 MNHNS and CDR2 SASEGT. CDR3 size: 16 residues. The CDR3 nucleotides are TGTGCCAGCACCATCGGCTTAGCGGGGCCCACAGATACGCAGTATTTT. Its protein is CASTIGLAGPTDTQYF.

At least ten counts were recorded for this clonotype. Here the CDR3 reads CASSLGAVSTDTQYF. CDR3 bases: TGCGCCAGCAGCTTGGGGGCAGTTAGCACAGATACGCAGTATTTT. The V call is TRBV5-1, the J call TRBJ2-3; unclear D gene. This CDR3 region has 15 residues. Trimming left V 0 bases short and J 0 bases short, with 8 bases between. Germline CDR1 and CDR2: SGHRS and YFSETQ. The variable domain in full, completed from reference TRBV5-1 and TRBJ2-3, reads KAGVTQTPRYLIKTRGQQVTLSCSPISGHRSVSWYQQTPGQGLQFLFEYFSETQRNKGNFPGRFSGRQFSNSRSEMNVSTLELGDSALYLCASSLGAVSTDTQYFGPGTRLTVL.

The V and J genes are TRBV5-4 and TRBJ2-4; D is unclear. CDR1 SGHNT and CDR2 YYREEE come from the germline V gene (reference sequence). Between the trimmed V and J ends, which lost 5 bases and 0 bases, there was a span of 9 bases. The CDR3 has 14 amino acids. The CDR3: CASRQDVAKNIQYF. Written as DNA, the CDR3 is TGTGCCAGCAGACAAGACGTAGCCAAAAACATTCAGTACTTC.

The V and J genes are TRBV6-2 or TRBV6-3 and TRBJ2-1; 9 nucleotides match TRBD1. Germline CDR1 reads MNHEY; CDR2 reads SVGEGT. CDR3 size: 14 residues. Trimming took 10 bases from V and 0 from J; bases not matched to a gene: 4. The CDR3 here is CAIQQGASYNEQFF. Here the CDR3 DNA reads TGTGCCATCCAACAGGGGGCCTCCTACAATGAGCAGTTCTTC.

The rearrangement uses TRBV5-1 and TRBJ2-2; 12 bases map to TRBD2. J was trimmed by 6 bases and V by 3 bases; bases with no gene match: 15. Looked up from germline, CDR1 is SGHRS and CDR2 is YFSETQ. This CDR3 is built from 19 residues. The CDR3 is CASSSELAGGLGSAGELFF. The DNA of the CDR3 is TGCGCCAGCAGCTCGGAACTAGCGGGGGGACTTGGATCCGCCGGGGAGCTGTTTTTT.

The gene calls are TRBV24-1 and TRBJ2-1, with TRBD1 matching over 9 bases. The CDR3 has 16 amino acids. Trimming took 3 bases from V and 7 from J; bases not matched to a gene: 9. Germline values: CDR1 KGHDR, CDR2 SFDVKD. This chain's CDR3 is CATSDGRQGGLNEQFF. The CDR3 nucleotides are TGTGCCACCAGTGATGGGCGACAGGGGGGTTTGAATGAGCAGTTCTTC.

By sample fraction, this clonotype is medium-sized (0.01 to 0.1%). This chain uses TRBV7-9 with TRBJ2-1; no definite D call. The CDR3 spans 15 residues. In germline, CDR1 is SEHNR, CDR2 FQNEAQ (reference sequence). Between the trimmed V and J ends, which lost 1 base and 5 bases, there was a span of 12 bases. This chain's CDR3 is CASSLVAIRDNEQFF. The CDR3 bases are TGTGCCAGCAGCTTAGTGGCGATTAGGGACAATGAGCAGTTCTTC.

This chain joins TRBV28 and TRBJ2-1; D is possibly TRBD1 or TRBD2 (5 bases each). The germline V and J ends were trimmed by 6 bases and 4 bases, with 16 bases remaining between them. The germline V gene has CDR1 MDHEN and CDR2 SYDVKM. CDR3 length equals 15 residues. CDR3 amino acids: CASRGLGVGYNEQFF. The CDR3 DNA sequence: TGTGCCAGCAGGGGGTTGGGGGTCGGGTACAATGAGCAGTTCTTC.

This clonotype was picked up a small number of times. The chain links TRBV4-1 to TRBJ1-2; TRBD1 agrees at 8 bases. The CDR3 has 15 amino acids. Trimming at V came to 3 bases and at J to 2 bases, leaving 5 bases not matched to a gene. CDR1 is MGHRA and CDR2 is YSYEKL in the germline V gene. The CDR3 nucleotides read TGCGCCAGCAGCCACACGACAGGGGAGAACTATGGCTACACCTTC. This gives the protein CASSHTTGENYGYTF.

At least ten counts were recorded for this clonotype. The V call is TRBV6-5, the J call TRBJ2-2; TRBD1 aligns across 8 bases. CDR1 is MNHEY and CDR2 is SVGAGI in the germline V gene. The CDR3 has 15 amino acids. With 6 bases clipped from V and 6 bases from J, the junction kept 9 bases outside the gene matches. This CDR3 reads CASRSQGVKAGELFF. The CDR3 region has the DNA TGTGCCAGCAGATCACAGGGGGTGAAAGCCGGGGAGCTGTTTTTT.

This clonotype was counted ten times or more. V usage is TRBV11-2 and J usage is TRBJ2-2; perhaps TRBD2 as D (5 bases). The germline V and J ends were trimmed by 5 bases and 5 bases, with 12 bases remaining between them. The length of the CDR3 is 14 residues. Germline CDR1 reads SGHAT; CDR2 reads FQNNGV. The CDR3 sequence: CASSPRPGTGELFF. The CDR3 nucleotides read TGTGCCAGCAGCCCACGTCCGGGGACCGGGGAGCTGTTTTTT.

This clonotype was counted only a few times. The rearrangement joins TRBV6-5 to TRBJ1-1; the match to TRBD1 covers 7 bases. Trimming at V came to 5 bases and at J to 3 bases, leaving 12 bases not matched to a gene. The germline CDR1 and CDR2 sequences are MNHEY and SVGAGI. The length of the CDR3 is 16 residues. For the CDR3, the DNA is TGTGCCAGCAGTCCACAGGGGTTTGGGAGGCACACTGAAGCTTTCTTT. It codes for CASSPQGFGRHTEAFF.

This clonotype was detected only a few times. V gene TRBV7-2 combines with J gene TRBJ2-4; D call uncertain. CDR1 is SGHTA, CDR2 FQGNSA, per germline. The ends were cut back, 5 bases at V and 8 bases at J, with 10 bases in the middle. The CDR3 runs 12 residues. Written as DNA, the CDR3 is TGTGCCAGCAGCCCCTGGCAGGACATTCAGTACTTC. This sequence encodes CASSPWQDIQYF. Full variable domain (missing parts from reference TRBV7-2 and TRBJ2-4): GAGVSQSPSNKVTEKGKDVELRCDPISGHTALYWYRQSLGQGLEFLIYFQGNSAPDKSGLPSDRFSAERTGGSVSTLTIQRTQQEDSAVYLCASSPWQDIQYFGAGTRLSVL.